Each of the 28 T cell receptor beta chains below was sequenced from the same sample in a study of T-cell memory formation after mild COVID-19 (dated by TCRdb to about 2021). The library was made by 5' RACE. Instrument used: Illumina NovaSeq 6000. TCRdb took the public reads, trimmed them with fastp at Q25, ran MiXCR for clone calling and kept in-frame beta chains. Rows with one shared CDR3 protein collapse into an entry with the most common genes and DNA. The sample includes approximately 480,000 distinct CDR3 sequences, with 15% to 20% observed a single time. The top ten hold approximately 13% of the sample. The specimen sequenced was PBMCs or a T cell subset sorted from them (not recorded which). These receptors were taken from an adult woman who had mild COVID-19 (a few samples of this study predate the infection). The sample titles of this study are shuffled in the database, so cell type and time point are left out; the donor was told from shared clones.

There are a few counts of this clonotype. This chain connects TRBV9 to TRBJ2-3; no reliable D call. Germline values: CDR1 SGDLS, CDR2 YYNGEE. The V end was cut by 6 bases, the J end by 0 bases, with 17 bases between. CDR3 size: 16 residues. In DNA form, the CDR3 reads TGTGCCAGCAATAACCTCCCAGTTATTAGCACAGATACGCAGTATTTT. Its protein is CASNNLPVISTDTQYF.

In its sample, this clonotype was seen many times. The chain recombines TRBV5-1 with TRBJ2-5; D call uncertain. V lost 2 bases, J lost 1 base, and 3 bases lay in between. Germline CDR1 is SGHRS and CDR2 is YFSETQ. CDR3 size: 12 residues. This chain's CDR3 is CASSLFQETQYF. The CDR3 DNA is TGCGCCAGCAGCTTATTCCAAGAGACCCAGTACTTC.

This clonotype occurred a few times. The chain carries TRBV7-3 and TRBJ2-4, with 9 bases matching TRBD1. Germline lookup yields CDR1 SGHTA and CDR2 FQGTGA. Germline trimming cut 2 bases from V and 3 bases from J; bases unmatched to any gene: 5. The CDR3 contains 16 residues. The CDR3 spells CASSLGRQGGKNIQYF. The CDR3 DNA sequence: TGTGCCAGCAGCTTAGGGCGACAGGGGGGCAAAAACATTCAGTACTTC.

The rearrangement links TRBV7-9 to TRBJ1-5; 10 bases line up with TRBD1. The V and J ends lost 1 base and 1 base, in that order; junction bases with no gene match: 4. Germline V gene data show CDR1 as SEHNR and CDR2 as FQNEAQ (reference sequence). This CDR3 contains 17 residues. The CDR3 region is CASSLVGTGASNQPQHF. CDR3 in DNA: TGTGCCAGCAGCTTAGTCGGGACAGGGGCCAGCAATCAGCCCCAGCATTTT. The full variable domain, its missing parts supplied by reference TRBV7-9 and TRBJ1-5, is DTGVSQNPRHKITKRGQNVTFRCDPISEHNRLYWYRQTLGQGPEFLTYFQNEAQLEKSRLLSDRFSAERPKGSFSTLEIQRTEQGDSAMYLCASSLVGTGASNQPQHFGDGTRLSIL.

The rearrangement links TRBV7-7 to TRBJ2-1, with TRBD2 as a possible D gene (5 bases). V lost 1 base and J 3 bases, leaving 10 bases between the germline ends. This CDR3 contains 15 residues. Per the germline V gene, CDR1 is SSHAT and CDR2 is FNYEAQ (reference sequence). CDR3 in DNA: TGTGCCAGCAGCTTAGAACTGGGAGTCTACAATGAGCAGTTCTTC. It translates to CASSLELGVYNEQFF.

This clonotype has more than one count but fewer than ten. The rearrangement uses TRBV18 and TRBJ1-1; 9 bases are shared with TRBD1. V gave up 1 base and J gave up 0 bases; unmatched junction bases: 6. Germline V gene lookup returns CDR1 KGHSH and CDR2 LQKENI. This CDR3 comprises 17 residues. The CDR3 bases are TGTGCCAGCTCACCACGGGACAGGGCTTTTATGAACACTGAAGCTTTCTTT. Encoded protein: CASSPRDRAFMNTEAFF.

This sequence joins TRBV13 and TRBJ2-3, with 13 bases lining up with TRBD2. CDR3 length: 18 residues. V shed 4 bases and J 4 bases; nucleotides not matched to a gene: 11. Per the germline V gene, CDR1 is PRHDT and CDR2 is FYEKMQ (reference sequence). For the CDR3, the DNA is TGTGCCAGCAGCTCCCGGACTAGCGGGAGTGTGATCGCAGATACGCAGTATTTT. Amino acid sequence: CASSSRTSGSVIADTQYF.

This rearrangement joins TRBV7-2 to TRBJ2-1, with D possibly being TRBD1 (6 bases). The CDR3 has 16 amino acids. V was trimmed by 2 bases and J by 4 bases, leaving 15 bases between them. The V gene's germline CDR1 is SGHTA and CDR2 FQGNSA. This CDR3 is CASSLFFGGQYNEQFF. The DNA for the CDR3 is TGTGCCAGCAGCTTATTTTTTGGGGGCCAGTACAATGAGCAGTTCTTC.

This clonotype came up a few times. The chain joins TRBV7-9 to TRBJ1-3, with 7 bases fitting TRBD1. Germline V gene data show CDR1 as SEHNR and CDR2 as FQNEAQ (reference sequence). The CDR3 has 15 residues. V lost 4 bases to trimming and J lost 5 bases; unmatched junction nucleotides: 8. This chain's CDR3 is CASSSGAGGRNTIYF. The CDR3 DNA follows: TGTGCCAGCAGCTCCGGCGCAGGGGGGAGAAACACCATATATTTT.

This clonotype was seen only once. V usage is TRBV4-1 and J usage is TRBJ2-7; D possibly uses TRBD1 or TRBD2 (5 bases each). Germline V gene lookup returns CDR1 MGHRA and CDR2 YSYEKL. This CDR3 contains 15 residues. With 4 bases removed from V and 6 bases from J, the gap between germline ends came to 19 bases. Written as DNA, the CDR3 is TGCGCCAGCAGCCCGCCCCGAGGGGAGAGAAGCGAGCAGTACTTC. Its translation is CASSPPRGERSEQYF.

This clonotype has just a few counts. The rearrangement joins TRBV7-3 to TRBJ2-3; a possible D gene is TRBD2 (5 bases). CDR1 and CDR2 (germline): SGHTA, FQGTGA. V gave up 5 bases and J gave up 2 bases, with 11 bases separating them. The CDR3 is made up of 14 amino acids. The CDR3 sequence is CASSPSRDTDTQYF. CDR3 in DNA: TGTGCCAGCAGCCCGAGCCGGGACACAGATACGCAGTATTTT.

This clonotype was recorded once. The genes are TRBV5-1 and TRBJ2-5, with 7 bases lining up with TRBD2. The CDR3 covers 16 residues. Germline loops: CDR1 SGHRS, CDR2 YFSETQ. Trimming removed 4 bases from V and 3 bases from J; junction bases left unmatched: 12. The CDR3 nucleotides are TGCGCCAGCAGCCCTGGGACCGGGAGGAGGAAAGAGACCCAGTACTTC. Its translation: CASSPGTGRRKETQYF.

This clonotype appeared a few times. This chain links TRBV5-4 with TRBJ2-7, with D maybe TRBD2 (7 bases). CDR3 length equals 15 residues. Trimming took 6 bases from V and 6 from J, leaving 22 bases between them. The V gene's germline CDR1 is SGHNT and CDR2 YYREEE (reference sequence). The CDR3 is CASTLGGGSLGEQYF. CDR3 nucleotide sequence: TGTGCCAGCACTCTGGGCGGGGGCTCCTTGGGCGAGCAGTACTTC. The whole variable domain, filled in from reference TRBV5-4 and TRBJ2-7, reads ETGVTQSPTHLIKTRGQQVTLRCSSQSGHNTVSWYQQALGQGPQFIFQYYREEENGRGNFPPRFSGLQFPNYSSELNVNALELDDSALYLCASTLGGGSLGEQYFGPGTRLTVT.

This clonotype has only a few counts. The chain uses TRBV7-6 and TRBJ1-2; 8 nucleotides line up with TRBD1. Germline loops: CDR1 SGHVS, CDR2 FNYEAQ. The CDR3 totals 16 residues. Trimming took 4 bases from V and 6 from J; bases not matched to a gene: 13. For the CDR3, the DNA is TGTGCCAGCAGCTACCGAGGCAGGGGGCGAGGGGATGGCTACACCTTC. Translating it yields CASSYRGRGRGDGYTF.

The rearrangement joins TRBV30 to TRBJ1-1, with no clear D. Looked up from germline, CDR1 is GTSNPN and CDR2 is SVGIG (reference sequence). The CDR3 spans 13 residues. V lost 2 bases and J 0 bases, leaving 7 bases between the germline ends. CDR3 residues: CAWSPGMNTEAFF. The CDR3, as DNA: TGTGCCTGGAGTCCGGGGATGAACACTGAAGCTTTCTTT.

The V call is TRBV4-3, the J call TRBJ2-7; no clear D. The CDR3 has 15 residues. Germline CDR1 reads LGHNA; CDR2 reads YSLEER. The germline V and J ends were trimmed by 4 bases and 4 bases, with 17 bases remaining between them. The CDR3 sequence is CASSRGGAGEYEQYF. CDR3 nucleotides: TGCGCCAGCAGCCGGGGTGGAGCAGGCGAGTACGAGCAGTACTTC.

CDR3 sequence reads: CATSGTFQETQYF. The DNA for the CDR3 is TGTGCCACCAGCGGAACGTTCCAAGAGACCCAGTACTTC. V usage is TRBV15 and J usage is TRBJ2-5; no clear D. The CDR3 is made up of 13 amino acids. V lost 5 bases to trimming and J lost 1 base, with 8 bases between them. From germline, CDR1 is LNHNV and CDR2 YYDKDF (reference sequence).

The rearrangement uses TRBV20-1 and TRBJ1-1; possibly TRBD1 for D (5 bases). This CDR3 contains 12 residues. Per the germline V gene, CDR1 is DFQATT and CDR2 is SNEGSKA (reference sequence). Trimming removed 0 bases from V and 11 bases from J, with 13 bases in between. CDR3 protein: CSARDNGGRAFF. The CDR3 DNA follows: TGCAGTGCTAGAGATAATGGGGGAAGGGCTTTCTTT.

The CDR3 sequence: CARADTGELFF. For the CDR3, the DNA is TGTGCCAGGGCTGACACCGGGGAGCTGTTTTTT. The rearrangement links TRBV30 to TRBJ2-2; the D is unclear. This CDR3 has 11 residues. The V and J ends lost 8 bases and 3 bases respectively, with 7 bases between them. CDR1 and CDR2 from the germline V gene are GTSNPN and SVGIG (reference sequence). The full variable domain, with the rest looked up from reference TRBV30 and TRBJ2-2, is SQTIHQWPATLVQPVGSPLSLECTVEGTSNPNLYWYRQAAGRGLQLLFYSVGIGQISSEVPQNLSASRPQDRQFILSSKKLLLSDSGFYLCARADTGELFFGEGSRLTVL.

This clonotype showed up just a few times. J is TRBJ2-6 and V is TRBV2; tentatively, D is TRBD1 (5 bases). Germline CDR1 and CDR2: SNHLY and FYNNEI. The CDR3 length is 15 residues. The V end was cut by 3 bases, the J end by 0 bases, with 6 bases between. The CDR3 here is CASSDRVSGANVLTF. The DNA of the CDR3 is TGTGCCAGCAGTGACAGGGTCTCTGGGGCCAACGTCCTGACTTTC.

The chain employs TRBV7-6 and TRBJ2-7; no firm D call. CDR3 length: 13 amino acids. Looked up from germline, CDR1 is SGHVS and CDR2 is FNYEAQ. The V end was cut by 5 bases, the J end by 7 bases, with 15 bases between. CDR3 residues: CASSARTGPEQYF. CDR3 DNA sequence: TGTGCCAGCAGCGCCCGGACGGGTCCGGAGCAGTACTTC.

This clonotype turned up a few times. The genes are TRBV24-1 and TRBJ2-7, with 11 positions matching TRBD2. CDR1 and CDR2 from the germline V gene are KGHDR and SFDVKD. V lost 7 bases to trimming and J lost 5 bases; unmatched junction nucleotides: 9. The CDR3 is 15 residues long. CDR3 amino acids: CATRDTSGRDHEQYF. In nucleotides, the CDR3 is TGTGCCACCAGGGATACTAGCGGGAGAGACCACGAGCAGTACTTC.

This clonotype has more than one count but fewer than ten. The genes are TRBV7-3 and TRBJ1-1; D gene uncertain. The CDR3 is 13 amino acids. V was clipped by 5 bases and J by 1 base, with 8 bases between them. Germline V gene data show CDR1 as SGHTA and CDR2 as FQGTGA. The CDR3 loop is CASSHGKNTEAFF. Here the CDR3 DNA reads TGTGCCAGCAGCCACGGCAAGAACACTGAAGCTTTCTTT.

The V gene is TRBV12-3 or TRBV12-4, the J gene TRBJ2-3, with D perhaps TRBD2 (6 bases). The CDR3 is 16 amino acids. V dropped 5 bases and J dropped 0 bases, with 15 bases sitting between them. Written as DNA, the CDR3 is TGTGCCAGCAGTCCCCTCTGGCGGGGCAGCACAGATACGCAGTATTTT. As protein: CASSPLWRGSTDTQYF.

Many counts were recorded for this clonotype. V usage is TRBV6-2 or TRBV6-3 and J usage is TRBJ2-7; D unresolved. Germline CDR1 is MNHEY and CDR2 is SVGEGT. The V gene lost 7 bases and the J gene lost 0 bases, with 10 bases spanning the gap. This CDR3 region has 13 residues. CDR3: CASTFRGSYEQYF. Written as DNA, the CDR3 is TGTGCCAGCACCTTTCGAGGCTCCTACGAGCAGTACTTC.

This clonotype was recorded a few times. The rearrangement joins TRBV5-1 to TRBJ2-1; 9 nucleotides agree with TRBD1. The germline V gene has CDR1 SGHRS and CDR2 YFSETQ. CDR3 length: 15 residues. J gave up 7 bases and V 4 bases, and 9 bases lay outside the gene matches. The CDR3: CASSLGTGSGNEQFF. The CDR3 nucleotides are TGCGCCAGCAGCCTAGGGACAGGGTCTGGGAATGAGCAGTTCTTC.

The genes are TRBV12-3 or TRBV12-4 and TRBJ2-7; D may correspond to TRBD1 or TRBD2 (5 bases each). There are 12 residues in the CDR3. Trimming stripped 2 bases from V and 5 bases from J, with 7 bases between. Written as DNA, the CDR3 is TGTGCCAGCAGTTTACTGGGACACGAGCAGTACTTC. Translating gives CASSLLGHEQYF.

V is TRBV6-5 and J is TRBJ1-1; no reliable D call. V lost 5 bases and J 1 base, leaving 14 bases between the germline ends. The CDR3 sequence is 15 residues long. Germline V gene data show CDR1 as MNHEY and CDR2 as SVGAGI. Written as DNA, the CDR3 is TGTGCCAGCAGTCCCCCCGTAGGGTGGAACACTGAAGCTTTCTTT. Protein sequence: CASSPPVGWNTEAFF.